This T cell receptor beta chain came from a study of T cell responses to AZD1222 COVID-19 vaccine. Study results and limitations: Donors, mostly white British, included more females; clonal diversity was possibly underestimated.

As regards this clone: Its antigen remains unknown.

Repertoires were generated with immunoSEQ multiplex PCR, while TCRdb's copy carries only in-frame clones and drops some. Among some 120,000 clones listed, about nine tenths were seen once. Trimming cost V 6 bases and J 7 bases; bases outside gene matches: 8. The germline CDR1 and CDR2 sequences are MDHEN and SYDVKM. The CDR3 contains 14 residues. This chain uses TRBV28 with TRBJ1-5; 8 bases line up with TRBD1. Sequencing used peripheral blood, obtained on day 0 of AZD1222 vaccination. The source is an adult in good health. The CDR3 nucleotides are TGTGCCAGCAGCCCGACAGGGGTAAGACAGCCCCAGCATTTT. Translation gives CASSPTGVRQPQHF.